These 28 T cell receptor beta chains came from one sample sequenced in a study of T cell responses to AZD1222 COVID-19 vaccine. TCRdb's copy holds only in-frame clones and misses some; the assay was immunoSEQ multiplex PCR. Altogether 95,000 to 130,000 clones are present, approximately 85% being singletons, with the ten largest covering roughly 4%. Specimen: peripheral blood, collected on day 0 of MenACWY control vaccination. The receptors stem from an adult in good health.

The chain couples TRBV27 to TRBJ2-7; a possible D gene is TRBD2 (6 bases). CDR3 length equals 14 residues. Between the trimmed V and J ends, which lost 8 bases and 0 bases, there was a span of 14 bases. The germline V gene has CDR1 MNHEY and CDR2 SMNVEV (reference sequence). This CDR3 is CASSWGLTSYEQYF. The CDR3 region has the DNA TGTGCCAGCTCCTGGGGACTGACCTCCTACGAGCAGTACTTC.

The chain links TRBV5-4 to TRBJ1-1, with TRBD1 as a possible D gene (5 bases). The CDR3 consists of 15 residues. Germline V CDR1 and CDR2: SGHNT, YYREEE (reference sequence). The ends were cut back, 0 bases at V and 4 bases at J, with 13 bases in the middle. The chain's CDR3 is CASSLAGAGSTEAFF. The CDR3 DNA is TGTGCCAGCAGCTTGGCCGGGGCAGGGAGCACTGAAGCTTTCTTT.

The chain combines TRBV7-9 with TRBJ2-2; 7 bases map to TRBD2. The CDR3 totals 17 residues. V lost 2 bases and J lost 5; bases outside the gene matches: 11. Germline assignment: CDR1 SEHNR and CDR2 FQNEAQ (reference sequence). CDR3: CASSLRRGTRGTGELFF. CDR3 in DNA: TGTGCCAGCAGCTTAAGGCGGGGGACGCGTGGTACCGGGGAGCTGTTTTTT.

This chain uses TRBV24-1 with TRBJ2-7; no reliable D call. Germline assignment: CDR1 KGHDR and CDR2 SFDVKD. The V and J ends lost 3 bases and 2 bases respectively, with 7 bases between them. The CDR3 extends over 13 amino acids. The CDR3 bases are TGTGCCACCAGTGATGGCAGCACCTACGAGCAGTACTTC. Its translation: CATSDGSTYEQYF.

V usage is TRBV6-5 and J usage is TRBJ1-5; unclear D gene. Trimming removed 7 bases from V and 2 bases from J, with 12 bases in between. The germline V gene has CDR1 MNHEY and CDR2 SVGAGI. The CDR3 covers 14 residues. CDR3 nucleotides: TGTGCCAGCAAGCCCACAGCGGGCAATCAGCCCCAGCATTTT. Encoded protein: CASKPTAGNQPQHF.

The rearrangement links TRBV18 to TRBJ2-4; D uncertain. CDR1 and CDR2 (germline): KGHSH, LQKENI. Trimming removed 3 bases at V and 5 bases at J, with 5 bases between. The CDR3 is 12 amino acids. The chain's CDR3 is CASSPQENIQYF. The CDR3, as DNA: TGTGCCAGCTCACCCCAAGAAAACATTCAGTACTTC.

The chain is built from TRBV6-6 and TRBJ1-1; D ambiguous. CDR3 length: 12 residues. V lost 2 bases and J lost 3, with 4 bases in between. From germline, CDR1 is MNHNY and CDR2 SVGAGI (reference sequence). The CDR3 DNA sequence: TGTGCCAGCAGTTACGGTGACACTGAAGCTTTCTTT. Amino acid sequence: CASSYGDTEAFF.

The chain has TRBV28 and TRBJ2-5; 7 positions agree with TRBD2. The V segment lost 11 bases and the J segment 7 bases; nucleotides outside the gene matches: 10. The V gene's germline CDR1 is MDHEN and CDR2 SYDVKM. This CDR3 is 12 amino acids long. CDR3: CACIAPGGTQYF. CDR3 nucleotide sequence: TGTGCCTGTATTGCCCCGGGGGGGACCCAGTACTTC. The full variable domain, in which reference TRBV28 and TRBJ2-5 provide the parts outside the CDR3, is DVKVTQSSRYLVKRTGEKVFLECVQDMDHENMFWYRQDPGLGLRLIYFSYDVKMKEKGDIPEGYSVSREKKERFSLILESASTNQTSMYLCACIAPGGTQYFGPGTRLLVL.

The CDR3, as DNA: TGCGCCAGCAGCTTCTACGGACAGACGAACACTGAAGCTTTCTTT. As protein: CASSFYGQTNTEAFF. This rearrangement joins TRBV5-1 to TRBJ1-1, with D possibly TRBD1 on 6 matching bases. Germline V gene lookup returns CDR1 SGHRS and CDR2 YFSETQ. This CDR3 has 15 residues. Trimming shortened V by 2 bases and J by 1 base, and 12 bases separated the two germline ends.

This clone was counted a single time. The V call is TRBV18, the J call TRBJ1-5; 7 bases are a match to TRBD1. Trimming took 5 bases from V and 3 from J; bases not matched to a gene: 10. CDR1 and CDR2 from the germline V gene are KGHSH and LQKENI. The CDR3 totals 16 residues. CDR3 region: CASSAALGTDNQPQHF. The CDR3 bases are TGTGCCAGCTCAGCAGCTCTCGGGACAGACAATCAGCCCCAGCATTTT. Complete variable domain (other parts from reference TRBV18 and TRBJ1-5): NAGVMQNPRHLVRRRGQEARLRCSPMKGHSHVYWYRQLPEEGLKFMVYLQKENIIDESGMPKERFSAEFPKEGPSILRIQQVVRGDSAAYFCASSAALGTDNQPQHFGDGTRLSIL.

This clone was detected only a few times. The chain combines TRBV12-2 with TRBJ1-5; the table's TRBD1 call for D was not verified on the DNA. TRBV12-2 has pseudogene status. There are 13 residues in the CDR3. In DNA form, the CDR3 reads TGTGCAAGTCGCTTAGAAGGGGGTCAGCCCCAGCATTTT. Translated, it gives CASRLEGGQPQHF.

Here the CDR3 DNA reads TGCGCCAGCAGCCAGGGGACAGCTCCCTTCGGGGGCTACACCTTC. As protein: CASSQGTAPFGGYTF. The chain couples TRBV4-3 to TRBJ1-2; 7 positions match TRBD1. The V segment lost 3 bases and the J segment 8 bases; nucleotides outside the gene matches: 12. The germline CDR1 and CDR2 sequences are LGHNA and YSLEER. The CDR3 is made up of 15 amino acids.

The gene calls are TRBV28 and TRBJ2-7; 9 bases line up with TRBD1. V gave up 6 bases and J gave up 1 base; unmatched junction bases: 10. Germline values: CDR1 MDHEN, CDR2 SYDVKM. This CDR3 contains 16 residues. The CDR3: CASRMTGTGRSYEQYF. The CDR3 bases are TGTGCCAGCAGGATGACCGGGACAGGGAGATCCTACGAGCAGTACTTC.

The chain links TRBV5-5 to TRBJ1-2; the D gene is possibly TRBD1 (6 bases). Germline V gives CDR1 SGHKS, CDR2 YYEKEE (reference sequence). The CDR3 runs to 15 residues. V lost 2 bases, J lost 4 bases, and 15 bases lay in between. CDR3 DNA: TGTGCCAGCAGCTTCCAGGGGTCTTACGGCTATGGCTACACCTTC. Translating it yields CASSFQGSYGYGYTF.

This clone was recorded a few times. V usage is TRBV5-8 and J usage is TRBJ1-2, with D unresolved. CDR1 is SGHTS and CDR2 is YDEGEE in the germline V gene. The CDR3 has 14 amino acids. Trimming left V 0 bases short and J 8 bases short, with 14 bases between. The CDR3 bases are TGTGCCAGCAGCTTGGGTACGACGGTTGCCGGCTACACCTTC. Translated, it gives CASSLGTTVAGYTF.

The chain recombines TRBV12-3 or TRBV12-4 with TRBJ2-2; no reliable D call. Trimming removed 3 bases at V and 5 bases at J, with 7 bases between. This CDR3 region has 13 residues. CDR3 DNA: TGTGCCAGCAGTTTTCAGATAACCGGGGAGCTGTTTTTT. It yields the protein CASSFQITGELFF.

V and J are TRBV29-1 and TRBJ2-1; D is perhaps TRBD1 (5 bases). The CDR3 loop spans 15 amino acids. Per germline, CDR1 SQVTM and CDR2 ANQGSEA. Trimming shortened V by 4 bases and J by 0 bases, and 13 bases separated the two germline ends. CDR3 bases: TGCAGCGTTGGGGGCCCCCCAAGCTCCTACAATGAGCAGTTCTTC. As protein: CSVGGPPSSYNEQFF.

The gene calls are TRBV2 and TRBJ2-4; 7 bases fit TRBD2. J lost 3 bases, V lost 8 bases, and 4 bases had no gene match. CDR1 is SNHLY and CDR2 is FYNNEI in the germline V gene. CDR3 size: 13 residues. The CDR3, as DNA: TGTGCCAGCGCAGGGAGGGTCAAAAACATTCAGTACTTC. This codes for CASAGRVKNIQYF.

Ten or more counts support this clone. The gene calls are TRBV15 and TRBJ2-7, with 8 bases that match TRBD1. The CDR3 is 16 amino acids. The germline CDR1 and CDR2 sequences are LNHNV and YYDKDF (reference sequence). J gave up 4 bases and V 4 bases, and 12 bases lay outside the gene matches. The CDR3 nucleotides are TGTGCCACCAGCACTACAGGACAGGGCTATAGTTACGAGCAGTACTTC. Translation: CATSTTGQGYSYEQYF.

This rearrangement joins TRBV6-5 to TRBJ2-3; D is possibly TRBD1 (5 bases). Trimming stripped 6 bases from V and 10 bases from J, with 11 bases between. The CDR3 contains 11 residues. Per germline, CDR1 MNHEY and CDR2 SVGAGI. CDR3 protein: CASRTDGAQYF. The CDR3 DNA sequence: TGTGCCAGCAGGACAGACGGCGCGCAGTATTTT.

This clone has more than one count but fewer than ten. The rearrangement links TRBV19 to TRBJ2-5; D is tentatively TRBD1 or TRBD2 (6 bases each). The V end was cut by 1 base, the J end by 2 bases, with 11 bases between. Germline V gene data show CDR1 as LNHDA and CDR2 as SQIVND (reference sequence). CDR3 length: 15 residues. The CDR3 region is CASSIAGGGQETQYF. For the CDR3, the DNA is TGTGCCAGTAGTATAGCCGGAGGGGGGCAAGAGACCCAGTACTTC.

V usage is TRBV5-6 and J usage is TRBJ1-2; D call uncertain. Germline CDR1 SGHDT, CDR2 YYEEEE. The CDR3 has 13 residues. V gave up 4 bases and J gave up 2 bases, with 9 bases separating them. CDR3 protein: CASSPGSNYGYTF. The CDR3 DNA reads TGTGCCAGCAGCCCGGGGTCCAACTATGGCTACACCTTC.

The chain carries TRBV19 and TRBJ2-3; D is unclear. The V end was cut by 3 bases, the J end by 2 bases, with 6 bases between. This CDR3 region has 13 residues. Germline V gene sequence: CDR1 LNHDA, CDR2 SQIVND (reference sequence). CDR3 sequence (DNA): TGTGCCAGTAGTATGGTCTTCACAGATACGCAGTATTTT. It yields the protein CASSMVFTDTQYF.

The chain carries TRBV7-2 and TRBJ1-3, with D maybe TRBD1 (6 bases). The CDR3 runs 15 residues. V lost 2 bases and J 4 bases, leaving 12 bases between the germline ends. The germline CDR1 and CDR2 sequences are SGHTA and FQGNSA. CDR3 loop: CASSLTAGVGNTIYF. CDR3 DNA: TGTGCCAGCAGCTTAACGGCAGGGGTAGGAAACACCATATATTTT.

A remark on this clone: The same CDR3 also results from other DNA sequences found in this sample. The chain recombines TRBV28 with TRBJ2-1, with 12 positions matching TRBD2. This CDR3 is built from 15 residues. The V gene end was trimmed by 4 bases and the J gene end by 7 bases; junction bases not matched to a gene: 5. Germline loops: CDR1 MDHEN, CDR2 SYDVKM. CDR3 DNA: TGTGCCAGCAGTTCGACTAGCGGGGGCCCTAATGAGCAGTTCTTC. Translating it yields CASSSTSGGPNEQFF.

V usage is TRBV5-8 and J usage is TRBJ2-7; no reliable D call. The CDR3 consists of 11 residues. Germline V gives CDR1 SGHTS, CDR2 YDEGEE. Trimming took 4 bases from V and 2 from J, leaving 4 bases between them. As DNA, the CDR3 is TGTGCCAGCAGCCGGACCTACGAGCAGTACTTC. It encodes CASSRTYEQYF.

This chain joins TRBV6-6 and TRBJ1-2, with 8 nucleotides matching TRBD1. This CDR3 spans 14 amino acids. V was pared by 6 bases and J by 8 bases, with 11 bases of the junction left unmatched. Germline V gives CDR1 MNHNY, CDR2 SVGAGI (reference sequence). The CDR3 bases are TGTGCCAGCAGCCCGACAGGGGAACCTAAGGGCTACACCTTC. Translating gives CASSPTGEPKGYTF.

The chain uses TRBV2 and TRBJ2-7; TRBD2 matches at 7 bases. Germline V CDR1 and CDR2: SNHLY, FYNNEI. The CDR3 has 15 amino acids. V shed 9 bases and J 0 bases; nucleotides not matched to a gene: 11. The CDR3 DNA follows: TGTGCCAGTCGGGATAGCGGGCCTCCCTCCTACGAGCAGTACTTC. Amino acid sequence: CASRDSGPPSYEQYF.